This TCR beta chain was recorded in a study of blood T cells in healthy people across ages. The germline V gene encodes CDR1 SGHTA and CDR2 FQGNSA. V lost 3 bases, J lost 6 bases, and 14 bases lay in between. The CDR3 covers 14 residues. Isolation recovered at least 7 million PBMCs from every sample. A second PCR, run for about 7 to 11 cycles, used a sample-barcoded 5' primer plus a J-beta primer mix. TCRdb redid the calling of the 5' RACE reads with MiXCR, one entry per CDR3 protein. Here the sample spans approximately 900,000 distinct CDR3 sequences, 45% to 50% being singletons. Sequenced material: blood. The rearrangement links TRBV7-2 to TRBJ1-2; possibly TRBD1 for D (5 bases). The sequence came from a man aged 25 to 40 in good health. CDR3 in amino acids: CASSFSGRSDGYTF. Here the CDR3 DNA reads TGTGCCAGCAGCTTTTCGGGACGTTCCGATGGCTACACCTTC.